The 27 T cell receptor beta chains reported below all come from one sample, sequenced in a study of regulatory T cells in long-lasting Graves disease. Documented time point: newly diagnosed GD, antithyroid drugs for less than 3 months. The TCR library used RNA extracted from PBMCs. In building TCR beta libraries, iRepertoire HTBI primers were used together with Arm-PCR of CDR3 regions. TCRdb fed the multiplex PCR reads into MiXCR, producing one record per CDR3 protein. The sample consists of 550,000 to 700,000 distinct CDR3 sequences, roughly 15% of them appearing once. This sample was shared with a second study, whose subject was T cells in Graves' hyperthyroidism and ophthalmopathy.

Material: peripheral blood mononuclear cells (PBMCs), obtained at new diagnosis, from a patient treated with antithyroid drugs. The receptors originated from a man aged 18 to 29 with Graves disease.

At least ten counts were recorded for this clonotype. This CDR3 is CASSLLQGAREQYF. The CDR3 DNA reads TGTGCCAGCAGCTTACTACAGGGGGCCCGCGAGCAGTACTTC. The chain has TRBV7-6 and TRBJ2-7; 9 bases align to TRBD1. With V trimmed by 2 bases and J by 6 bases, 5 bases remained unmatched. CDR1 and CDR2 from the germline V gene are SGHVS and FNYEAQ. This CDR3 has 14 residues.

This clonotype showed up just once. V usage is TRBV2 and J usage is TRBJ2-2; D is possibly TRBD2 (5 bases). V lost 4 bases and J lost 3, with 15 bases in between. Germline-derived CDR1 and CDR2 are SNHLY and FYNNEI. The CDR3 is made up of 16 amino acids. The CDR3, as DNA: TGTGCCAGCAGTGTTATGCCCCTGCGGGACACCGGGGAGCTGTTTTTT. It is translated as CASSVMPLRDTGELFF.

J is TRBJ2-3 and V is TRBV11-1; 9 bases fit TRBD2. CDR3 size: 16 residues. J was trimmed by 0 bases and V by 6 bases; bases with no gene match: 7. The V gene's germline CDR1 is SGHAT and CDR2 FQDESV (reference sequence). The CDR3: CASRRVTSGSTDTQYF. The CDR3 nucleotides are TGTGCCAGCAGGCGCGTTACTAGCGGGAGCACAGATACGCAGTATTTT.

The sample holds a few counts of this clonotype. J is TRBJ2-3 and V is TRBV4-1, with a tentative D call TRBD2 (6 bases). The ends were cut back, 2 bases at V and 4 bases at J, with 19 bases in the middle. In germline, CDR1 is MGHRA, CDR2 YSYEKL. The CDR3 consists of 17 residues. Written as DNA, the CDR3 is TGCGCCAGCAGCCAACGGATCGGGAGCGGTTGGTCAGATACGCAGTATTTT. Its protein is CASSQRIGSGWSDTQYF.

This chain joins TRBV6-2 or TRBV6-3 and TRBJ1-2; 7 positions match TRBD1. This CDR3 is built from 16 residues. V was clipped by 5 bases and J by 4 bases; unmatched bases: 13. Germline lookup yields CDR1 MNHEY and CDR2 SVGEGT. CDR3 in amino acids: CASSPTRTGEVYGYTF. The CDR3 region has the DNA TGTGCCAGCAGTCCTACTCGGACAGGAGAGGTCTATGGCTACACCTTC.

V gene TRBV19 combines with J gene TRBJ1-1, with D possibly being TRBD1 (5 bases). Trimming cost V 3 bases and J 8 bases, with 13 bases left between them. Germline V gene sequence: CDR1 LNHDA, CDR2 SQIVND (reference sequence). The CDR3 is made up of 13 amino acids. The CDR3 region is CASSIPAREEAFF. The DNA for the CDR3 is TGTGCCAGTAGTATCCCCGCCAGGGAGGAAGCTTTCTTT.

The chain employs TRBV20-1 and TRBJ2-7; tentatively, D is TRBD2 (5 bases). This CDR3 spans 15 amino acids. Between the trimmed V and J ends, which lost 1 base and 5 bases, there was a span of 18 bases. Germline CDR1 is DFQATT and CDR2 is SNEGSKA (reference sequence). CDR3 in amino acids: CSARGPTSNFDEQYF. The CDR3 DNA reads as TGCAGTGCTAGAGGTCCAACTAGTAATTTTGACGAGCAGTACTTC.

This clonotype has at least ten counts. The chain combines TRBV18 with TRBJ1-5; 9 bases line up with TRBD1. CDR3 length: 15 amino acids. Germline CDR1 KGHSH, CDR2 LQKENI. The V segment lost 6 bases and the J segment 3 bases; nucleotides outside the gene matches: 6. The CDR3 is CASSRTGAANQPQHF. CDR3 DNA sequence: TGTGCCAGCTCTCGGACAGGGGCGGCCAATCAGCCCCAGCATTTT.

This clonotype was seen more than once but under ten times. The chain couples TRBV5-4 to TRBJ2-3; 10 bases line up with TRBD2. The CDR3 totals 20 residues. The germline CDR1 and CDR2 sequences are SGHNT and YYREEE (reference sequence). Trimming removed 4 bases from V and 1 base from J; junction bases left unmatched: 18. CDR3 protein: CASSRMGASGSLIGTDTQYF. In nucleotides, the CDR3 is TGTGCCAGCAGCCGAATGGGGGCTAGCGGGAGTCTGATCGGCACAGATACGCAGTATTTT.

In its sample, this clonotype was seen many times. The chain links TRBV7-9 to TRBJ2-7; D not resolved. V was shortened by 1 base and J by 12 bases, with 16 bases between the two germline ends. The germline V gene encodes CDR1 SEHNR and CDR2 FQNEAQ (reference sequence). The CDR3 loop spans 13 amino acids. The CDR3 nucleotides are TGTGCCAGCAGCTTAGGGGCAGATCGCTCTCTGTACTTC. It specifies CASSLGADRSLYF.

The V and J genes are TRBV9 and TRBJ2-1, with 15 bases matching TRBD2. The CDR3 extends over 18 amino acids. V lost 0 bases, J lost 7 bases, and 8 bases stayed unmatched. Germline V gene sequence: CDR1 SGDLS, CDR2 YYNGEE. In nucleotides, the CDR3 is TGTGCCAGCAGCGTAGGGACTAGCGGGAGGGCCGAGGCTAATGAGCAGTTCTTC. As protein: CASSVGTSGRAEANEQFF.

This clonotype was observed many times. The rearrangement links TRBV4-1 to TRBJ2-7; D remains unclear. Trimming stripped 0 bases from V and 6 bases from J, with 6 bases between. This CDR3 region has 12 residues. Germline lookup yields CDR1 MGHRA and CDR2 YSYEKL. This CDR3 reads CASSQDTGEQYF. Here the CDR3 DNA reads TGCGCCAGCAGCCAAGATACGGGCGAGCAGTACTTC.

V is TRBV30 and J is TRBJ1-6; D gene uncertain. Trimming removed 2 bases from V and 7 bases from J, with 9 bases in between. Germline CDR1 is GTSNPN and CDR2 is SVGIG (reference sequence). The CDR3 is 13 residues long. CDR3: CAWSQNINSPLHF. CDR3 DNA: TGTGCCTGGAGTCAGAACATCAATTCACCCCTCCACTTT.

This clonotype was seen at least ten times. The chain couples TRBV5-1 to TRBJ2-1; TRBD1 or TRBD2 may be the D gene (5 bases each). Trimming pared 4 bases from V and 7 bases from J, leaving 15 bases between. This CDR3 spans 14 amino acids. Germline V lookup: CDR1 SGHRS, CDR2 YFSETQ. The CDR3 reads CASSAGTPGNEQFF. Written as DNA, the CDR3 is TGCGCCAGCAGCGCCGGGACCCCGGGGAATGAGCAGTTCTTC.

This clonotype was counted at least ten times. CDR3 loop: CASSFWLAGYNEQFF. CDR3 coding DNA: TGTGCCAGCAGTTTCTGGCTAGCGGGGTACAATGAGCAGTTCTTC. The J gene is TRBJ2-1, the V gene TRBV12-3 or TRBV12-4; 9 bases fit TRBD2. The CDR3 is 15 amino acids. Trimming cost V 3 bases and J 4 bases; bases outside gene matches: 4.

A word on this clonotype: It may be a read error: a sequence one base away is much more abundant. The missing conserved phenylalanine or tryptophan at the end of this CDR3 makes a read error likely. This chain uses TRBV3-1 with TRBJ2-7; tentatively, D is TRBD2 (6 bases). This CDR3 is built from 14 residues. In germline, CDR1 is LGHDT, CDR2 YNNKEL (reference sequence). Trimming pared 1 base from V and 3 bases from J, leaving 10 bases between. In nucleotides, the CDR3 is TGTGCCAGCAGCCAAGGGGGGGATTACTACGAGCAGTACTCC. This codes for CASSQGGDYYEQYS.

This clonotype was recorded a few times. The V gene is TRBV4-2, the J gene TRBJ2-7; D tentatively fits TRBD1 or TRBD2 (5 bases each). V was cut by 1 base and J by 4 bases, with 20 bases left in between. Germline V gene data show CDR1 as LGHNA and CDR2 as YNFKEQ. The CDR3 loop spans 17 amino acids. The CDR3 loop is CASSQVEGTPGLYEQYF. CDR3 nucleotides: TGTGCCAGCAGCCAAGTAGAAGGGACCCCCGGGTTGTACGAGCAGTACTTC.

This clonotype has ten or more counts. V usage is TRBV6-1 and J usage is TRBJ1-1; no clear D gene. CDR3 size: 13 residues. Germline V lookup: CDR1 MNHNS, CDR2 SASEGT. V dropped 7 bases and J dropped 1 base, with 10 bases sitting between them. The CDR3 is CASTPEGNTEAFF. CDR3 in DNA: TGTGCCAGCACCCCGGAGGGGAACACTGAAGCTTTCTTT.

This clonotype appeared many times. This rearrangement joins TRBV5-1 to TRBJ2-3, with TRBD1 as a possible D gene (6 bases). The germline V and J ends were trimmed by 4 bases and 4 bases, with 22 bases remaining between them. CDR3 size: 17 residues. Germline assignment: CDR1 SGHRS and CDR2 YFSETQ. The CDR3 loop is CASSLAGRGATADTQYF. The CDR3, as DNA: TGCGCCAGCAGCCTAGCCGGCAGGGGCGCGACCGCAGATACGCAGTATTTT.

The rearrangement joins TRBV7-9 to TRBJ1-2; D is possibly TRBD1 (6 bases). V lost 8 bases and J 1 base, leaving 11 bases between the germline ends. Germline values: CDR1 SEHNR, CDR2 FQNEAQ (reference sequence). The CDR3 length is 13 residues. This chain's CDR3 is CASGRGINYGYTF. In nucleotides, the CDR3 is TGTGCCAGCGGAAGGGGGATTAACTATGGCTACACCTTC.

This clonotype was detected many times. V is TRBV5-1 and J is TRBJ2-3; 9 positions agree with TRBD2. Germline CDR1 and CDR2: SGHRS and YFSETQ. The length of the CDR3 is 15 residues. Unmatched junction bases numbered 8, after V lost 4 bases and J lost 5 bases. The CDR3 nucleotides are TGCGCCAGCAGCCTTAGCGGGAGTCGGGGAGATACGCAGTATTTT. As protein: CASSLSGSRGDTQYF.

In this sample, this clonotype turned up a few times. The V gene is TRBV5-1, the J gene TRBJ1-2; D gene unclear. This CDR3 contains 12 residues. Germline V gives CDR1 SGHRS, CDR2 YFSETQ. The V end was cut by 0 bases, the J end by 10 bases, with 10 bases between. This chain's CDR3 is CASSLDLLDYTF. The CDR3 nucleotides read TGCGCCAGCAGCTTGGATCTCCTCGACTACACCTTC.

In its sample, this clonotype was seen many times. The CDR3 sequence is CASSQGRRGDNEQFF. In DNA form, the CDR3 reads TGTGCCAGCAGTCAAGGGCGGAGAGGGGACAATGAGCAGTTCTTC. The chain employs TRBV12-3 or TRBV12-4 and TRBJ2-1; possibly TRBD1 or TRBD2 for D (5 bases each). Trimming stripped 5 bases from V and 5 bases from J, with 16 bases between. The CDR3 totals 15 residues.

Comments on this clonotype: With a much larger clone just one base away, this may be a read error. The V gene is TRBV5-1, the J gene TRBJ2-3, with 11 bases that match TRBD2. The CDR3 covers 18 residues. Germline V gene lookup returns CDR1 SGHRS and CDR2 YFSETQ. The CDR3 region is CASSPEAGTSGSTDTQYF. The DNA for the CDR3 is TGTGCCAGCAGCCCAGAAGCCGGGACTAGCGGTAGCACAGATACGCAGTATTTT.

Ten or more counts support this clonotype. The junction departs from germline at one end; a sequencing error may be responsible. The chain combines TRBV18 with TRBJ2-7; TRBD1 matches 10 bases. CDR3 length equals 13 residues. The germline CDR1 and CDR2 sequences are KGHSH and LQKENI. CDR3 DNA: TGTGCCAGCTCGCCCCGGGACAGGGGACTCTCGGACTTC. It encodes CASSPRDRGLSDF.

This clonotype has a handful of counts. V and J are TRBV9 and TRBJ1-2, with a tentative D call TRBD1 (5 bases). This CDR3 spans 15 amino acids. CDR1 and CDR2 (germline): SGDLS, YYNGEE. V was trimmed by 3 bases and J by 3 bases, leaving 15 bases between them. CDR3 sequence: CASSGDRDGDYGYTF. CDR3 DNA sequence: TGTGCCAGCAGCGGCGACCGGGACGGAGACTATGGCTACACCTTC.

This clonotype came up many times. The chain uses TRBV2 and TRBJ2-7; 9 nucleotides agree with TRBD2. Germline lookup yields CDR1 SNHLY and CDR2 FYNNEI. Trimming cost V 7 bases and J 3 bases; bases outside gene matches: 19. The CDR3 consists of 18 residues. CDR3 region: CASTQAVSGSYNHYEQYF. The CDR3 DNA sequence: TGTGCCAGCACCCAAGCGGTTAGCGGGAGCTACAATCACTACGAGCAGTACTTC.